This T cell receptor (beta chain) was sequenced during a study of blood T cells in healthy people across ages. Trimming took 0 bases from V and 4 from J, leaving 16 bases between them. The CDR3 contains 16 residues. The V gene's germline CDR1 is SGDLS and CDR2 YYNGEE. Primers used in a second PCR of about 6 to 11 cycles were a sample-barcoded 5' primer and a J-beta primer mix. TCRdb reprocessed the 5' RACE reads with MiXCR, giving one entry per CDR3 protein. The sample has some 1.1 million distinct CDR3 sequences; under 40% are singletons. This clonotype was counted a few times. The chain recombines TRBV9 with TRBJ1-1; possibly TRBD1 for D (5 bases). The origin of this receptor is a man between 18 and 35 years old in good health. The sample taken for sequencing was blood. Here the CDR3 reads CASSVDGGMGSTEAFF. The CDR3 DNA sequence: TGTGCCAGCAGCGTAGACGGGGGAATGGGAAGCACTGAAGCTTTCTTT.